One and the same sample provided the 31 T cell receptor beta chains below, sequenced in a study of blood T cell repertoires in COVID-19. The repertoire was sequenced with immunoSEQ multiplex PCR; TCRdb's copy has only in-frame clones and lacks some. The profile shows around 240,000 clones, about 90% of them singletons. Sequenced material: peripheral blood. These receptors were obtained from a woman in her 30s who had recovered from COVID-19.

This rearrangement joins TRBV10-3 to TRBJ2-1; D possibly corresponds to TRBD2 (5 bases). V lost 8 bases to trimming and J lost 9 bases, with 17 bases between them. CDR1 ENHRY and CDR2 SYGVKD come from the germline V gene. This CDR3 region has 13 residues. The CDR3 DNA follows: TGTGCCATCCGAAGTGATCCCGGGATTGAGCAGTTCTTC. Translation: CAIRSDPGIEQFF.

Regarding this clone: Other DNA sequences in this sample translate to the same CDR3. This rearrangement joins TRBV9 to TRBJ2-5; TRBD2 matches 8 bases. Germline trimming cut 2 bases from V and 4 bases from J; bases unmatched to any gene: 4. In germline, CDR1 is SGDLS, CDR2 YYNGEE. The CDR3 totals 14 residues. As DNA, the CDR3 is TGTGCCAGCAGCGTGGGTAGCGGGGTAGAGACCCAGTACTTC. Amino acid sequence: CASSVGSGVETQYF.

V and J are TRBV27 and TRBJ2-7, with D tentatively TRBD2 (5 bases). Germline V gives CDR1 MNHEY, CDR2 SMNVEV (reference sequence). The CDR3 covers 14 residues. The germline V and J ends were trimmed by 1 base and 2 bases, with 9 bases remaining between them. This chain's CDR3 is CASSLYPGTYEQYF. As DNA, the CDR3 is TGTGCCAGCAGTTTATATCCGGGGACCTACGAGCAGTACTTC.

The V gene is TRBV2, the J gene TRBJ1-3, with D perhaps TRBD1 (5 bases). The CDR3 is 11 residues long. Germline CDR1 SNHLY, CDR2 FYNNEI. V gave up 4 bases and J gave up 10 bases, with 8 bases separating them. This chain's CDR3 is CASSGQNTIYF. The CDR3 DNA reads as TGTGCCAGCAGTGGACAGAATACCATATATTTT.

This clone was seen just once. The chain is built from TRBV29-1 and TRBJ2-1, with D possibly TRBD2 on 6 matching bases. Germline V gene sequence: CDR1 SQVTM, CDR2 ANQGSEA. Trimming took off 7 bases at V and 7 bases at J, with 14 bases between the two ends. The CDR3 runs 12 residues. The CDR3 protein is CSAGGNGNEQFF. Written as DNA, the CDR3 is TGCAGCGCCGGAGGGAACGGGAATGAGCAGTTCTTC.

The chain links TRBV6-2 or TRBV6-3 to TRBJ2-1, with D hard to call. This CDR3 region has 12 residues. Per germline, CDR1 MNHEY and CDR2 SVGEGT. Trimming stripped 6 bases from V and 6 bases from J, with 9 bases between. The CDR3 DNA is TGTGCCAGCAGCCAACATGGCAATGAGCAGTTCTTC. It codes for CASSQHGNEQFF.

This CDR3 is CASSMDRKNIQYF. The CDR3 region has the DNA TGTGCCAGTAGTATGGACAGGAAAAACATTCAGTACTTC. The J gene is TRBJ2-4, the V gene TRBV19, with 7 bases lining up with TRBD1. With V trimmed by 3 bases and J by 4 bases, 0 bases remained unmatched. This CDR3 comprises 13 residues. Per germline, CDR1 LNHDA and CDR2 SQIVND (reference sequence).

The rearrangement uses TRBV25-1 and TRBJ1-1; tentative D call: TRBD1 (5 bases). This CDR3 is 11 amino acids long. V lost 4 bases and J 7 bases, leaving 7 bases between the germline ends. Germline V lookup: CDR1 MGHDK, CDR2 SYGVNS. As DNA, the CDR3 is TGTGCCAGCAGTGGGACATTTGAAGCTTTCTTT. It encodes CASSGTFEAFF.

The V call is TRBV10-1, the J call TRBJ2-4; weak D call: TRBD1 (5 bases). Germline lookup yields CDR1 WNHNN and CDR2 SYGVQD (reference sequence). The CDR3 loop spans 15 amino acids. V was cut by 6 bases and J by 2 bases, with 14 bases left in between. The CDR3 nucleotides are TGCGCCAGCAGAGCACTGTGGACACCCAAAAACATTCAGTACTTC. Its translation is CASRALWTPKNIQYF.

This clone was seen just once. V is TRBV5-4 and J is TRBJ2-3; 11 bases map to TRBD2. CDR1 and CDR2 (germline): SGHNT, YYREEE (reference sequence). Trimming cost V 4 bases and J 6 bases; bases outside gene matches: 16. This CDR3 region has 18 residues. CDR3 DNA sequence: TGTGCCAGCAGCCAACCCCTTAGCGGGGGGGCAGACCGGGATACGCAGTATTTT. It translates to CASSQPLSGGADRDTQYF.

The CDR3 nucleotides read TGCGCCAGCAGCTTGGCGGGGGACAGCTCCTACAATGAGCAGTTCTTC. Translation gives CASSLAGDSSYNEQFF. V is TRBV5-1 and J is TRBJ2-1; D is possibly TRBD1 (7 bases). Germline CDR1 SGHRS, CDR2 YFSETQ. Trimming removed 0 bases from V and 0 bases from J, with 10 bases in between. CDR3 length: 16 amino acids.

In this sample, this clone turned up once. This chain joins TRBV30 and TRBJ2-7; D remains unclear. The V gene lost 0 bases and the J gene lost 5 bases, with 8 bases spanning the gap. The CDR3 covers 12 residues. Germline V gene data show CDR1 as GTSNPN and CDR2 as SVGIG (reference sequence). The CDR3 here is CAWSVVAHEQYF. CDR3 bases: TGTGCCTGGAGTGTTGTGGCCCACGAGCAGTACTTC.

The J gene is TRBJ1-1, the V gene TRBV9, with no clear D. Trimming removed 4 bases from V and 3 bases from J, with 13 bases in between. The CDR3 contains 14 residues. CDR1 is SGDLS, CDR2 YYNGEE, per germline. The CDR3 sequence is CASSPPVGDTEAFF. The CDR3 coding sequence is TGTGCCAGCAGCCCGCCGGTGGGAGACACTGAAGCTTTCTTT.

J is TRBJ2-7 and V is TRBV20-1; the match to TRBD1 covers 7 bases. CDR3 length: 14 amino acids. The V gene end was trimmed by 6 bases and the J gene end by 0 bases; junction bases not matched to a gene: 8. Germline V gene lookup returns CDR1 DFQATT and CDR2 SNEGSKA (reference sequence). CDR3 sequence: CSASRDSISYEQYF. The DNA of the CDR3 is TGCAGTGCAAGTAGGGACAGTATCTCCTACGAGCAGTACTTC.

The J gene is TRBJ2-5, the V gene TRBV6-2 or TRBV6-3; 7 bases are a match to TRBD1. Germline V gene data show CDR1 as MNHEY and CDR2 as SVGEGT. The CDR3 length is 14 residues. J gave up 5 bases and V 6 bases, and 9 bases lay outside the gene matches. The CDR3, as DNA: TGTGCCAGCAGCCGACAGGGATCCGCGGAGACCCAGTACTTC. It codes for CASSRQGSAETQYF.

The chain uses TRBV6-5 and TRBJ1-2; TRBD1 aligns across 7 bases. This CDR3 is 15 amino acids long. Looked up from germline, CDR1 is MNHEY and CDR2 is SVGAGI. Germline trimming cut 2 bases from V and 5 bases from J; bases unmatched to any gene: 8. The CDR3 nucleotides read TGTGCCAGCAGTTACAACAGGGGCAGTGAATATGGCTACACCTTC. Translation gives CASSYNRGSEYGYTF.

The chain uses TRBV29-1 and TRBJ1-1; perhaps TRBD1 as D (6 bases). This CDR3 comprises 15 residues. In germline, CDR1 is SQVTM, CDR2 ANQGSEA. Trimming cost V 4 bases and J 5 bases, with 20 bases left between them. The CDR3 nucleotides read TGCAGCGTTGTACAGGGTGGCGCCCGAGGGACTGAAGCTTTCTTT. This gives the protein CSVVQGGARGTEAFF. Using reference TRBV29-1 and TRBJ1-1 for the parts outside the CDR3, the full variable domain is SAVISQKPSRDICQRGTSLTIQCQVDSQVTMMFWYRQQPGQSLTLIATANQGSEATYESGFVIDKFPISRPNLTFSTLTVSNMSPEDSSIYLCSVVQGGARGTEAFFGQGTRLTVV.

This sequence joins TRBV19 and TRBJ1-1; D gene uncertain. Trimming took off 5 bases at V and 6 bases at J, with 16 bases between the two ends. The germline CDR1 and CDR2 sequences are LNHDA and SQIVND (reference sequence). There are 14 residues in the CDR3. CDR3 DNA sequence: TGTGCCAGTAGTTTACAGCCCGCGAGTTCTGAAGCTTTCTTT. Translation gives CASSLQPASSEAFF.

This clone was detected once. This sequence joins TRBV7-3 and TRBJ2-1, with 8 bases matching TRBD1. Germline-derived CDR1 and CDR2 are SGHTA and FQGTGA. The CDR3 totals 13 residues. With V trimmed by 5 bases and J by 12 bases, 9 bases remained unmatched. CDR3 amino acids: CASSPGTGGRQFF. The CDR3 DNA is TGTGCCAGCAGCCCTGGGACAGGTGGGAGGCAGTTCTTC.

The chain has TRBV6-1 and TRBJ1-1, with 8 bases aligning to TRBD1. Trimming at V came to 2 bases and at J to 4 bases, leaving 6 bases not matched to a gene. CDR3 length: 15 residues. From germline, CDR1 is MNHNS and CDR2 SASEGT. The CDR3 reads CASSEQGALGTEAFF. DNA for the CDR3: TGTGCCAGCAGTGAACAGGGGGCTCTGGGCACTGAAGCTTTCTTT.

The chain joins TRBV30 to TRBJ2-2, with 7 nucleotides matching TRBD1. The CDR3 consists of 16 residues. The V gene end was trimmed by 8 bases and the J gene end by 6 bases; junction bases not matched to a gene: 18. Germline V gives CDR1 GTSNPN, CDR2 SVGIG (reference sequence). The CDR3 protein is CAVPSPPTGQAGELFF. Written as DNA, the CDR3 is TGTGCCGTCCCTTCTCCTCCGACAGGGCAGGCCGGGGAGCTGTTTTTT.

This chain uses TRBV30 with TRBJ2-5; 12 nucleotides agree with TRBD2. The CDR3 sequence is 16 residues long. The V segment lost 0 bases and the J segment 5 bases; nucleotides outside the gene matches: 7. Germline loops: CDR1 GTSNPN, CDR2 SVGIG (reference sequence). In DNA form, the CDR3 reads TGTGCCTGGAGTGTCGGACTAGCGGGAAGTTGGGAGACCCAGTACTTC. Translating gives CAWSVGLAGSWETQYF.

The rearrangement joins TRBV5-1 to TRBJ2-5; 13 bases match TRBD2. Germline V gene lookup returns CDR1 SGHRS and CDR2 YFSETQ. The CDR3 spans 16 residues. V shed 4 bases and J 1 base; nucleotides not matched to a gene: 4. Here the CDR3 DNA reads TGCGCCAGCAGCCCCCGGACTAGCGGGAGCCAAGAGACCCAGTACTTC. Translated, it gives CASSPRTSGSQETQYF.

The V gene is TRBV7-9, the J gene TRBJ2-3; 11 bases agree with TRBD2. Unmatched junction bases numbered 6, after V lost 5 bases and J lost 5 bases. The germline V gene has CDR1 SEHNR and CDR2 FQNEAQ (reference sequence). The CDR3 totals 15 residues. The CDR3 loop is CASSQTSGGGDTQYF. DNA of the CDR3: TGTGCCAGCAGCCAAACTAGCGGGGGCGGAGATACGCAGTATTTT.

In DNA form, the CDR3 reads TGTGCCTGGAGTGTACAAGCGGGGCCTGTAAGTGAGCAGTTCTTC. It yields the protein CAWSVQAGPVSEQFF. The J gene is TRBJ2-1, the V gene TRBV30, with TRBD2 matching over 7 bases. The CDR3 sequence is 15 residues long. From germline, CDR1 is GTSNPN and CDR2 SVGIG (reference sequence). Unmatched junction bases numbered 11, after V lost 0 bases and J lost 9 bases.

The V gene is TRBV5-1, the J gene TRBJ1-4, with D unclear. Germline loops: CDR1 SGHRS, CDR2 YFSETQ. This CDR3 has 13 residues. The germline V and J ends were trimmed by 5 bases and 5 bases, with 10 bases remaining between them. In DNA, the CDR3 is TGCGCCAGCAGGAACAGACCAAATGAAAAACTGTTTTTT. This sequence encodes CASRNRPNEKLFF.

In this sample, this clone turned up once. The V and J genes are TRBV7-9 and TRBJ1-2; possibly TRBD1 for D (5 bases). Trimming left V 4 bases short and J 0 bases short, with 12 bases between. Germline assignment: CDR1 SEHNR and CDR2 FQNEAQ (reference sequence). The CDR3 contains 15 residues. For the CDR3, the DNA is TGTGCCAGCAGCTCCCTGGGGGGACCTAACTATGGCTACACCTTC. It translates to CASSSLGGPNYGYTF.

The chain couples TRBV3-1 (or the pseudogene TRBV3-2) to TRBJ2-2, with 11 bases fitting TRBD2. J was trimmed by 7 bases and V by 6 bases; bases with no gene match: 10. This CDR3 is built from 16 residues. Germline V gene lookup returns CDR1 LGHDT and CDR2 YNNKEL (reference sequence). As DNA, the CDR3 is TGTGCCAGCAGGTATCAACTAGCGGGGGATGGCGGGGAGCTGTTTTTT. Translating it yields CASRYQLAGDGGELFF.

The chain carries TRBV30 and TRBJ2-1; TRBD2 matches 10 bases. Germline assignment: CDR1 GTSNPN and CDR2 SVGIG (reference sequence). The CDR3 runs 14 residues. Trimming took 2 bases from V and 8 from J; bases not matched to a gene: 6. This CDR3 reads CAWSLASGGDEQFF. The CDR3 nucleotides read TGTGCCTGGAGTCTAGCTAGCGGGGGCGATGAGCAGTTCTTC.

This chain joins TRBV6-2 or TRBV6-3 and TRBJ1-6, with 7 nucleotides matching TRBD1. The CDR3 loop spans 14 amino acids. CDR1 and CDR2 (germline): MNHEY, SVGEGT. The V and J ends lost 5 bases and 7 bases, in that order; junction bases with no gene match: 5. The CDR3 sequence is CASSTGTVNSPLHF. The CDR3 region has the DNA TGTGCCAGCAGTACCGGGACAGTGAATTCACCCCTCCACTTT.

The chain uses TRBV30 and TRBJ2-5; 7 nucleotides agree with TRBD1. With V trimmed by 6 bases and J by 3 bases, 10 bases remained unmatched. This CDR3 is 14 amino acids long. Germline V gene lookup returns CDR1 GTSNPN and CDR2 SVGIG (reference sequence). The CDR3 sequence is CACHHEGAKETQYF. The CDR3 DNA reads as TGTGCCTGTCACCACGAGGGGGCTAAAGAGACCCAGTACTTC. Full variable domain (remainder filled in from reference TRBV30 and TRBJ2-5): SQTIHQWPATLVQPVGSPLSLECTVEGTSNPNLYWYRQAAGRGLQLLFYSVGIGQISSEVPQNLSASRPQDRQFILSSKKLLLSDSGFYLCACHHEGAKETQYFGPGTRLLVL.